These T cell receptor beta chains were read from a single sample in a study of blood T cell repertoires in COVID-19. The method was immunoSEQ multiplex PCR; TCRdb's version includes in-frame clones alone and lacks a portion of them. The sample yields approximately 100,000 clones, 86% seen once. Input material: PBMCs or T cells enriched from blood (not recorded which). The receptors stem from a woman in her forties or fifties who had recovered from COVID-19. CDR3s include the opening cysteine and the closing phenylalanine or tryptophan. D genes are given only for firm matches. Clone size is stated in some rows and not others, as once, few, many or a class when expanded.

CDR3 | DNA | D | V | size | J
CASTPSSGAYNEQFF | TGTGCCAGTACCCCCTCTAGCGGGGCCTACAATGAGCAGTTCTTC | TRBD2 | TRBV19 | NA | TRBJ2-1
CASGGAVEAFF | TGTGCCAGTGGGGGGGCAGTTGAAGCTTTCTTT | NA | TRBV19 | NA | TRBJ1-1
CASSLGTGSAEAFF | TGCGCCAGCAGCTTGGGTACAGGGAGCGCTGAAGCTTTCTTT | NA | TRBV5-1 | NA | TRBJ1-1
CASSRQGADYTF | TGTGCCAGCAGCCGACAGGGGGCTGACTACACCTTC | TRBD1 | TRBV9 | NA | TRBJ1-2
CASSSIGFGNIQYF | TGTGCCAGCAGTTCCATCGGGTTTGGGAACATTCAGTACTTC | NA | TRBV6-2/TRBV6-3 | NA | TRBJ2-4
CASSFLGVTPRRDTEAFF | TGTGCCAGCAGCTTTTTGGGAGTGACACCCCGACGGGATACTGAAGCTTTCTTT | NA | TRBV7-9 | NA | TRBJ1-1
CASSLAKTESSYNSPLHF | TGCGCCAGCAGCTTGGCCAAGACAGAGAGCTCCTATAATTCACCCCTCCACTTT | NA | TRBV5-1 | NA | TRBJ1-6
CASRLGASALGPQHF | TGTGCCAGCAGATTAGGGGCGAGCGCGCTAGGGCCCCAGCATTTT | NA | TRBV28 | NA | TRBJ1-5
CASSLTIQGSGNTIYF | TGCGCCAGCAGCTTGACGATCCAGGGCTCTGGAAACACCATATATTTT | NA | TRBV5-1 | NA | TRBJ1-3
CAISEKDRPYEQYF | TGTGCCATCAGTGAAAAGGACAGACCCTACGAGCAGTACTTC | NA | TRBV10-3 | NA | TRBJ2-7
CASSPGTGWQETQYF | TGCGCCAGCAGCCCGGGGACAGGGTGGCAAGAGACCCAGTACTTC | TRBD1 | TRBV5-1 | NA | TRBJ2-5
CASSVAGPPPDTQYF | TGTGCCAGCAGCGTAGCAGGGCCGCCGCCAGATACGCAGTATTTT | NA | TRBV9 | NA | TRBJ2-3
CATSRDADSNYGYTF | TGTGCCACCAGCCGCGACGCGGACAGCAACTATGGCTACACCTTC | NA | TRBV15 | NA | TRBJ1-2
CATSGAGGYREQYF | TGTGCCACCAGCGGCGCAGGGGGCTATCGCGAGCAGTACTTC | TRBD1 | TRBV15 | NA | TRBJ2-7
CASSLGGDQPQHF | TGTGCCAGCAGCTTGGGGGGGGATCAGCCCCAGCATTTT | NA | TRBV5-4 | once | TRBJ1-5
CAWSGQGIYEQYF | TGTGCCTGGAGTGGACAGGGTATCTACGAGCAGTACTTC | TRBD1 | TRBV30 | NA | TRBJ2-7
CASSQNQGTPQETQYF | TGTGCCAGCAGCCAAAACCAGGGGACCCCCCAGGAGACCCAGTACTTC | NA | TRBV14 | NA | TRBJ2-5
CATTPQDEQFF | TGTGCCACTACACCTCAGGATGAGCAGTTCTTC | NA | TRBV6-5 | NA | TRBJ2-1
CASSLKLVRNTGELFF | TGTGCCAGCAGTTTAAAACTAGTACGCAACACCGGGGAGCTGTTTTTT | NA | TRBV28 | NA | TRBJ2-2
CASSPGGRMNTEAFF | TGTGCCAGCTCACCCGGGGGACGCATGAACACTGAAGCTTTCTTT | NA | TRBV18 | few | TRBJ1-1
CASSEWETGGYNEQFF | TGTGCCAGCAGTGAATGGGAGACAGGGGGCTACAATGAGCAGTTCTTC | TRBD1 | TRBV6-4 | NA | TRBJ2-1
CASSYSGGGPYEQYF | TGTGCCAGCAGTTACTCTGGCGGGGGACCCTACGAGCAGTACTTC | TRBD2 | TRBV6-2/TRBV6-3 | once | TRBJ2-7
CASSSRGDTQYF | TGTGCCAGCAGTTCAAGGGGAGATACGCAGTATTTT | NA | TRBV6-5 | NA | TRBJ2-3
CASSLLPRTDTQYF | TGTGCCAGCAGCTTACTCCCGAGGACAGATACGCAGTATTTT | NA | TRBV7-3 | NA | TRBJ2-3
CASRRSGRGLYNEQFF | TGTGCCAGCAGACGTAGCGGGAGGGGCCTGTACAATGAGCAGTTCTTC | TRBD2 | TRBV2 | NA | TRBJ2-1
CASSQDFAGNTIYF | TGTGCCAGCAGCCAAGATTTCGCTGGAAACACCATATATTTT | NA | TRBV3-1/TRBV3-2 | NA | TRBJ1-3
CASSEAGGGQRTGELFF | TGTGCCAGCAGTGAAGCTGGGGGGGGTCAAAGGACCGGGGAGCTGTTTTTT | TRBD2 | TRBV6-1 | NA | TRBJ2-2
CASRQGSSGNTIYF | TGTGCCAGCAGACAGGGGAGCTCTGGAAACACCATATATTTT | TRBD1 | TRBV2 | NA | TRBJ1-3
CASRSQRYQETQYF | TGCGCCAGCAGGTCACAGCGGTACCAAGAGACCCAGTACTTC | NA | TRBV5-1 | NA | TRBJ2-5
CASRREIEQFF | TGTGCCAGTAGGCGGGAGATTGAGCAGTTCTTC | TRBD2 | TRBV19 | NA | TRBJ2-1
CASSLGAFDTEAFF | TGCGCCAGCAGCTTGGGCGCCTTTGACACTGAAGCTTTCTTT | NA | TRBV5-1 | once | TRBJ1-1
CASSPHSQAYGYTF | TGTGCCAGCAGCCCCCATTCACAGGCATATGGCTACACCTTC | NA | TRBV7-9 | NA | TRBJ1-2
CASSPGPTSGNREQFF | TGTGCCAGCAGCCCAGGGCCCACTAGCGGGAACCGCGAGCAGTTCTTC | TRBD2 | TRBV4-2 | NA | TRBJ2-1
CASSQGAEQYF | TGTGCCAGCAGCCAAGGGGCCGAGCAGTACTTC | NA | TRBV4-2 | NA | TRBJ2-7
CASSTGTGWYSTGELFF | TGTGCCAGTAGTACCGGGACAGGGTGGTATTCTACCGGGGAGCTGTTTTTT | TRBD1 | TRBV19 | NA | TRBJ2-2
CASSQVSDTEAFF | TGTGCCAGCAGCCAAGTGAGCGACACTGAAGCTTTCTTT | NA | TRBV3-1/TRBV3-2 | NA | TRBJ1-1
CASSLTFGSGTEAFF | TGTGCCAGCAGCCTCACCTTTGGGTCGGGCACTGAAGCTTTCTTT | NA | TRBV3-1/TRBV3-2 | NA | TRBJ1-1
CASSLAPTGVNTEAFF | TGTGCCAGCAGCTTAGCCCCGACAGGGGTGAACACTGAAGCTTTCTTT | TRBD1 | TRBV7-6 | NA | TRBJ1-1
CASSLSRRDTQYF | TGTGCCAGCAGCTTATCTAGGCGAGATACGCAGTATTTT | NA | TRBV11-3 | NA | TRBJ2-3
CASSVEGRGQPQHF | TGTGCCAGCAGCGTAGAGGGAAGGGGTCAGCCCCAGCATTTT | NA | TRBV9 | few | TRBJ1-5
CASSTNDRNNSPLHF | TGTGCCAGCAGTACCAATGACAGGAATAATTCACCCCTCCACTTT | NA | TRBV28 | NA | TRBJ1-6
CATRAPSGGGSYEQYF | TGTGCCACCAGGGCCCCGAGCGGGGGGGGTTCTTACGAGCAGTACTTC | TRBD2 | TRBV24-1 | NA | TRBJ2-7
CASSLDPGEKLFF | TGTGCCAGCAGCTTGGATCCAGGTGAAAAACTGTTTTTT | NA | TRBV5-6 | NA | TRBJ1-4
CASSPGARELFF | TGTGCCAGCAGCCCAGGGGCCAGGGAGCTGTTTTTT | NA | TRBV12-3/TRBV12-4 | NA | TRBJ2-2
CASSEQTDNSPLHF | TGTGCCAGCAGTGAACAGACAGATAATTCACCCCTCCACTTT | NA | TRBV6-1 | NA | TRBJ1-6
CASQSNTGELFF | TGTGCCAGCCAGTCGAACACCGGGGAGCTGTTTTTT | NA | TRBV5-4 | NA | TRBJ2-2
CASSLRTGGGYTF | TGTGCCAGCAGTTTACGTACAGGGGGTGGCTACACCTTC | TRBD1 | TRBV28 | NA | TRBJ1-2
CASSLGGINYGYTF | TGTGCCAGCAGCTTGGGGGGTATCAACTATGGCTACACCTTC | NA | TRBV11-2 | NA | TRBJ1-2
CASSYSSAGANSPLHF | TGTGCCAGCAGTTACTCGTCAGCGGGAGCCAATTCACCCCTCCACTTT | NA | TRBV6-5 | NA | TRBJ1-6
CASSRGGGSVEQFF | TGCGCCAGCAGTCGTGGCGGCGGTTCCGTTGAGCAGTTCTTC | NA | TRBV10-1 | few | TRBJ2-1
CASSRTGQARTEAFF | TGCGCCAGCAGCCGCACTGGACAGGCGCGCACTGAAGCTTTCTTT | TRBD1 | TRBV5-1 | NA | TRBJ1-1
CAISEARQGAPTEAFF | TGTGCCATCAGTGAAGCGAGACAGGGGGCCCCCACTGAAGCTTTCTTT | TRBD1 | TRBV10-3 | NA | TRBJ1-1
CASTRGGTDTQYF | TGTGCCAGCACCCGGGGGGGCACAGATACGCAGTATTTT | TRBD2 | TRBV9 | NA | TRBJ2-3
CATSAGTGGLADTQYF | TGTGCCACCAGCGCCGGGACAGGGGGTTTGGCGGATACGCAGTATTTT | TRBD1 | TRBV15 | NA | TRBJ2-3